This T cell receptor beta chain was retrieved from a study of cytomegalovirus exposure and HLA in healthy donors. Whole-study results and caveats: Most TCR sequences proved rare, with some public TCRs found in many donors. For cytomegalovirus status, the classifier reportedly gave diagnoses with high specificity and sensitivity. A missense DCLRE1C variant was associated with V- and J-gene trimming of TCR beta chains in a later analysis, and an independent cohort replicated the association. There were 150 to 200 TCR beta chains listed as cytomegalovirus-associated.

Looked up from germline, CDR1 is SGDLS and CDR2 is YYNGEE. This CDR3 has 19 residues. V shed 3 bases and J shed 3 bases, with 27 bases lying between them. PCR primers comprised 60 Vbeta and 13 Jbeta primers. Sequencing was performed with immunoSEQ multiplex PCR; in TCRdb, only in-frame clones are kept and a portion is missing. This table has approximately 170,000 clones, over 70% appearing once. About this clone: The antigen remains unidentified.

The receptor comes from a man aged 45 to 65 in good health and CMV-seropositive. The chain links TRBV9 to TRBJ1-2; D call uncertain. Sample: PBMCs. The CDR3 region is CASSATSDARQRNYYGYTF. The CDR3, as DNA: TGTGCCAGCAGCGCAACCTCCGACGCCCGGCAGCGAAACTACTATGGCTACACCTTC.